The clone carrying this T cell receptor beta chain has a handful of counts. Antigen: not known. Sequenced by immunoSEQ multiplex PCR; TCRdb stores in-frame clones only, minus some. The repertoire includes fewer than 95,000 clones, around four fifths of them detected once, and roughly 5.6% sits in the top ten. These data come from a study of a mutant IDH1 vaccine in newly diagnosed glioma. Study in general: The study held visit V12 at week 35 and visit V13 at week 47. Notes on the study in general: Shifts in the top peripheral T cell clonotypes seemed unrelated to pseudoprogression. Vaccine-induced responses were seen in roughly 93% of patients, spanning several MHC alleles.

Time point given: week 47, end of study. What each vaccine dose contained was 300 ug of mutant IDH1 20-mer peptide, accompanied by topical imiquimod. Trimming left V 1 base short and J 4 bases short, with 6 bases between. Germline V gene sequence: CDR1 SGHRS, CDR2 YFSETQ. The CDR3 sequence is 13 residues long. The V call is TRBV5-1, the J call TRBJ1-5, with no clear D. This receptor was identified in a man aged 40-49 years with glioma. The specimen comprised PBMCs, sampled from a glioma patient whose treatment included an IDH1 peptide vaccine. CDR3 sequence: CASSLSPNQPQHF. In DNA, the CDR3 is TGCGCCAGCAGCTTGAGTCCTAATCAGCCCCAGCATTTT. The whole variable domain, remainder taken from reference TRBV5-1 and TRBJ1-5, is KAGVTQTPRYLIKTRGQQVTLSCSPISGHRSVSWYQQTPGQGLQFLFEYFSETQRNKGNFPGRFSGRQFSNSRSEMNVSTLELGDSALYLCASSLSPNQPQHFGDGTRLSIL.